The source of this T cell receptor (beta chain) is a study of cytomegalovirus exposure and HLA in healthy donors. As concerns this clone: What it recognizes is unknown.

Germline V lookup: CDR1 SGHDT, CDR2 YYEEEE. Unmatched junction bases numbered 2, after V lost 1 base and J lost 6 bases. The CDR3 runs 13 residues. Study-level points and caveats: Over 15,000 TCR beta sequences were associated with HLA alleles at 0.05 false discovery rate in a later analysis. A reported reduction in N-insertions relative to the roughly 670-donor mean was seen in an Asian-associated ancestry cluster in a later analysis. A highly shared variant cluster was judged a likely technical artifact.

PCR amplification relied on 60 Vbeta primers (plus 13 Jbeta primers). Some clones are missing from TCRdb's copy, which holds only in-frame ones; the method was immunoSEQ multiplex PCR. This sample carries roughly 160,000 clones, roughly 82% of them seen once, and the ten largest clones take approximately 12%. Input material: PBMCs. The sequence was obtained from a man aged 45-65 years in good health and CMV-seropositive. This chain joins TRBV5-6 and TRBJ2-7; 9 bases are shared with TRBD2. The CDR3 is CASSLSSGIEQYF. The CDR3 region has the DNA TGTGCCAGCAGCTTGTCTAGCGGGATCGAGCAGTACTTC.